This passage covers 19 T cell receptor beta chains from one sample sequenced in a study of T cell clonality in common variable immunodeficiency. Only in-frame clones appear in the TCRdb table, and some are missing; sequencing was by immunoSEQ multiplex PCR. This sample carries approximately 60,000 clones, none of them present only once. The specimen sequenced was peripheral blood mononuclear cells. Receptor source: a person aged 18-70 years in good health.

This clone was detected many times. CDR3: CASSPGQGADTQYF. The sequenced CDR3 bases are TGTGCCAGCAGCCCGGGACAGGGCGCAGATACG. The chain has TRBV6-4 and TRBJ2-3; 9 positions agree with TRBD1. The read halts 3 residues ahead of the CDR3 end, with the missing end drawn from the germline J gene. Germline V gene lookup returns CDR1 MRHNA and CDR2 SNTAGT. With V trimmed by 6 bases and J by 4 bases, 5 bases remained unmatched. The length of the CDR3 is 14 residues.

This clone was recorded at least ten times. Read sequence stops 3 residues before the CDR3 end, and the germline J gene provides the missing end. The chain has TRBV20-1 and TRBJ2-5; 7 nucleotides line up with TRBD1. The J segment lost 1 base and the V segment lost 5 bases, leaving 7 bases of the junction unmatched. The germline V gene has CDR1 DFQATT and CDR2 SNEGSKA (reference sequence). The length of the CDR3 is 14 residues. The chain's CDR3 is CSAEPRDSQETQYF. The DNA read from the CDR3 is TGCAGTGCTGAGCCACGGGACAGCCAAGAGACC.

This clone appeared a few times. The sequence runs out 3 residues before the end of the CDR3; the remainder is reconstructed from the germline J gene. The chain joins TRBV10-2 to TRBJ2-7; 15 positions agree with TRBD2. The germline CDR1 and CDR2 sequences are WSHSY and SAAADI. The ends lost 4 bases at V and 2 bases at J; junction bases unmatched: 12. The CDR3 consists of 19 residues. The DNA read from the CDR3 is TGCGCCAGCAGTGGTCTGGGAGGGACTAGCGGGAGGAGGGCCTACGAG. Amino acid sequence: CASSGLGGTSGRRAYE. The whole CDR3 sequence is CASSGLGGTSGRRAYEQYF.

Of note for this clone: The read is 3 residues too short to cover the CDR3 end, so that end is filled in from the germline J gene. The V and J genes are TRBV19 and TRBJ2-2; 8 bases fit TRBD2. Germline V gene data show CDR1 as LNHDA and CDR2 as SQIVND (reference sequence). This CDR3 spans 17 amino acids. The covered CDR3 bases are TGTGCCAGTTCGGGAGGGCCCTCGTCCTCTGGGGCCAACGTG. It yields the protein CASSGGPSSSGANV. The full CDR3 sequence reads CASSGGPSSSGANVLFF.

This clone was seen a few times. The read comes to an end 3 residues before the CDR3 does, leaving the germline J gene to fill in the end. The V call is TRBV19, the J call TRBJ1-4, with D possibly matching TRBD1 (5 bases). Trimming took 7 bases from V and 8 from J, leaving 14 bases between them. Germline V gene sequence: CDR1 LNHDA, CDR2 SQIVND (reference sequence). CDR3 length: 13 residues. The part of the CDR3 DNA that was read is TGTGCCAGTACTCCTCGGGGGATGGAAAAA. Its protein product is CASTPRGMEK. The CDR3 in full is CASTPRGMEKLFF.

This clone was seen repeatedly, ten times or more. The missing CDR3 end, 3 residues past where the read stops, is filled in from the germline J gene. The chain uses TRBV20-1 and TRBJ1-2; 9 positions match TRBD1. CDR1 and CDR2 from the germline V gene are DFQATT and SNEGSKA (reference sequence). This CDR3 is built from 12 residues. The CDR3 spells CSALGQGLGYTF. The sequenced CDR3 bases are TGCAGTGCTCTCGGACAGGGGCTGGGC.

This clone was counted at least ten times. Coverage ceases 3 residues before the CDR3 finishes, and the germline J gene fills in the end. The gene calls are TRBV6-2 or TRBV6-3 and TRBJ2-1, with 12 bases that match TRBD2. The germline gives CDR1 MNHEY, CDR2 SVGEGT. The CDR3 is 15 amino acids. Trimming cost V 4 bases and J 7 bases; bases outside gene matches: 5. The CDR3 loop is CASSSSGGASNEQFF. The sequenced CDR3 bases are TGTGCCAGCAGTTCTAGCGGGGGGGCCAGTAATGAG.

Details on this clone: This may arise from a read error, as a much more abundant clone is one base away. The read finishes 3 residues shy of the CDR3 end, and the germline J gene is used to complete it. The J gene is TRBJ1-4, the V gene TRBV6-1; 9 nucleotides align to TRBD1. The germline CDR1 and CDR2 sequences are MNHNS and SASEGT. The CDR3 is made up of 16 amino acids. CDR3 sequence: CASSATGTGNNSPLFF. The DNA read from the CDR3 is TGTGCCAGCAGTGCCACCGGGACAGGGAATAATTCACCA.

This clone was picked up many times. The sequenced part of the CDR3 DNA is TGTGCCACCAGTGATCCCCAGCGGGGGGGAAGCACAGATACG. Protein product: CATSDPQRGGSTDT. The whole CDR3 protein reads CATSDPQRGGSTDTQYF. The chain is built from TRBV24-1 and TRBJ2-3; 10 bases fit TRBD2. The read ends 3 residues early relative to the CDR3; the germline J gene fills the gap. The germline V gene encodes CDR1 KGHDR and CDR2 SFDVKD. The junction had 5 bases not matched to a gene; V was cut back by 3 bases and J by 0 bases. The CDR3 loop spans 17 amino acids.

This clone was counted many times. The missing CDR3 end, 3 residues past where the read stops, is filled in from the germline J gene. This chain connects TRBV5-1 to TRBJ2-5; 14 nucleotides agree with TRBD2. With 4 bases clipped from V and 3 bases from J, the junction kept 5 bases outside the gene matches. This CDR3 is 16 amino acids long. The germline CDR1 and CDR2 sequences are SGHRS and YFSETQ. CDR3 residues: CASSNGTSGRKETQYF. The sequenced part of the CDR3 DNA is TGCGCCAGCAGCAACGGGACTAGCGGGAGAAAAGAGACC.

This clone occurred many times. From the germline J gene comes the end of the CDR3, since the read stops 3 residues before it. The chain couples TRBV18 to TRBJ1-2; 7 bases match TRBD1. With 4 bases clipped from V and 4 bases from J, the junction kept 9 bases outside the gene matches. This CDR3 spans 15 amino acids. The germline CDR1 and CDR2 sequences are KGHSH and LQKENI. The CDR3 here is CASSLHRGLPYGYTF. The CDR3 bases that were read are TGTGCCAGCTCACTACACAGGGGTCTACCCTATGGC.

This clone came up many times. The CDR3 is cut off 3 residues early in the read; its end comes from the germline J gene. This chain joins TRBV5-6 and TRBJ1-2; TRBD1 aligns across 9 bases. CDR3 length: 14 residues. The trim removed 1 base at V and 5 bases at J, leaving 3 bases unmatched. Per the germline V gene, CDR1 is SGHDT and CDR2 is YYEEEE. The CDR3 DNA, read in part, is TGTGCCAGCAGCTTGACAGGGGGCGCGTATGGC. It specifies CASSLTGGAYG. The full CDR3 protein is CASSLTGGAYGYTF.

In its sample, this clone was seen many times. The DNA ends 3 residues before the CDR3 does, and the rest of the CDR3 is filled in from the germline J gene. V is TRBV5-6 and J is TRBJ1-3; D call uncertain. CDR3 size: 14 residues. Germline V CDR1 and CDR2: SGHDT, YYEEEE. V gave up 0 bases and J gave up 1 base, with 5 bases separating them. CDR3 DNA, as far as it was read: TGTGCCAGCAGCTTGGCCGGGTCTGGAAACACC. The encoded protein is CASSLAGSGNT. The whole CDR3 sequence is CASSLAGSGNTIYF.

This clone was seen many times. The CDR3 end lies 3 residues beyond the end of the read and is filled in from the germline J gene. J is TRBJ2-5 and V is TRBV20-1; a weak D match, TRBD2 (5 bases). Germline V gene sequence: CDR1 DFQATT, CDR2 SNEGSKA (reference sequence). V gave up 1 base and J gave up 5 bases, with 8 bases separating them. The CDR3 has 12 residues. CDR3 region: CSARGGQETQYF. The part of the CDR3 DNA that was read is TGCAGTGCTAGAGGAGGGCAGGAGACC.

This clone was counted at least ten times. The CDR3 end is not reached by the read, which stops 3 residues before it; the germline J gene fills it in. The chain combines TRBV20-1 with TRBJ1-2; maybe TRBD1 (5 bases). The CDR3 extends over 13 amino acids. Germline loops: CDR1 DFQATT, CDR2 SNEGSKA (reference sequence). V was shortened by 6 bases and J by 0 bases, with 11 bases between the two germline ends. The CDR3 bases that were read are TGCAGTGCCGGGAAGACAGCTAACTATGGC. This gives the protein CSAGKTANYG. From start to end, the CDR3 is CSAGKTANYGYTF.

CDR3 sequence reads: CASRHTSGAYNDYTF. The sequenced CDR3 bases are TGTGCCAGTAGACACACTAGCGGGGCCTACAATGAC. This chain joins TRBV19 and TRBJ1-2; perhaps TRBD1 as D (5 bases). The DNA ends 3 residues before the CDR3 does, and the rest of the CDR3 is filled in from the germline J gene. Germline CDR1 and CDR2: LNHDA and SQIVND (reference sequence). The CDR3 contains 15 residues.

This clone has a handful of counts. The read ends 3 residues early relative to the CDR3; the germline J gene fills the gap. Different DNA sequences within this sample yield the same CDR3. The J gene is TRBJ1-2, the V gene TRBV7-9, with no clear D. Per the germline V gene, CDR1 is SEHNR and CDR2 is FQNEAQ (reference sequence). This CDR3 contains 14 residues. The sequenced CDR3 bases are TGTGCCAGCAGCTCCCCTGGGCGGGCGCGGGGA. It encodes CASSSPGRARG. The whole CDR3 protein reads CASSSPGRARGYTF.

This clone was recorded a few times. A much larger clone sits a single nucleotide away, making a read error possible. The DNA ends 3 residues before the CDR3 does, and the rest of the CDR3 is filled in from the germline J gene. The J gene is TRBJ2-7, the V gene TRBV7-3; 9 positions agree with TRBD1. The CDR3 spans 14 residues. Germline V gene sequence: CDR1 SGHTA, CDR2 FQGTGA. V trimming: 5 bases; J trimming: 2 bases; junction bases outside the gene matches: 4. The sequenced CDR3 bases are TGTGCCAGCAGCCCGGGACAGGGAGCCTACGAG. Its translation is CASSPGQGAYE. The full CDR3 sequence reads CASSPGQGAYEQYF.

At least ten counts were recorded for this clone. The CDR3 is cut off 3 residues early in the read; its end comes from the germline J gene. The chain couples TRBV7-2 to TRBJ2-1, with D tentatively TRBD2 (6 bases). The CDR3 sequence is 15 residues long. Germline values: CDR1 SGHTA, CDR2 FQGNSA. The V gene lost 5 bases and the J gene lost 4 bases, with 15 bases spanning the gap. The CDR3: CASSLTSGLYNEQFF. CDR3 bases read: TGTGCCAGCAGCCTGACGAGCGGGTTATACAATGAG.